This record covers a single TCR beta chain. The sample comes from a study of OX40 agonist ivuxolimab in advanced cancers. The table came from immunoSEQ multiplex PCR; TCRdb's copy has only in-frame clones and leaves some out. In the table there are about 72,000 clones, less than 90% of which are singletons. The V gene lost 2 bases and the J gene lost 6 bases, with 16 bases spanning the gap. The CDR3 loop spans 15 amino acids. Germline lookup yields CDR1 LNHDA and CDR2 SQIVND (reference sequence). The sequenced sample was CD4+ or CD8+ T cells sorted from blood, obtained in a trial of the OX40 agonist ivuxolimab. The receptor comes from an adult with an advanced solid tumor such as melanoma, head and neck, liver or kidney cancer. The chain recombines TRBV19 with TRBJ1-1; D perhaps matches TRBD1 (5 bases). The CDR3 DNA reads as TGTGCCAGTAGTATACCCCGGGCCCGGGGCCCTGAAGCTTTCTTT. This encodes CASSIPRARGPEAFF.